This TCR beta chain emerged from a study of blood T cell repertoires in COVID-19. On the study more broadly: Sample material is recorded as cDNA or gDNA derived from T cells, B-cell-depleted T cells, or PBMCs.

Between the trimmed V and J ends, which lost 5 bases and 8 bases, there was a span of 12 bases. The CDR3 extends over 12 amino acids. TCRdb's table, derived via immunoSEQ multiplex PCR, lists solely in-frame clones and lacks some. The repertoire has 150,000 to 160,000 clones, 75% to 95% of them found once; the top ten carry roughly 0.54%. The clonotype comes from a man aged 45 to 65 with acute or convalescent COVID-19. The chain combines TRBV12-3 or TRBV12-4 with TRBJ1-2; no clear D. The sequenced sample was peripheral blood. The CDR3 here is CASSPTGGGYTF. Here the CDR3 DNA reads TGTGCCAGCAGTCCCACTGGAGGAGGCTACACCTTC.